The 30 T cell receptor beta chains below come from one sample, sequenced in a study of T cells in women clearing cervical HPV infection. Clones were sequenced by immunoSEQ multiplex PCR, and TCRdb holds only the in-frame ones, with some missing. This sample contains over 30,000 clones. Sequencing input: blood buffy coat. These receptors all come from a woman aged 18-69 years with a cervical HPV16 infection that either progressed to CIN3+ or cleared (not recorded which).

The CDR3 spells CASSRTSGVDNEQFF. CDR3 bases read: TGCGCCAGCAGCCGGACTAGCGGAGTCGACAATGAG. The rearrangement links TRBV5-1 to TRBJ2-1; 10 positions match TRBD2. The sequence runs out 3 residues before the end of the CDR3; the remainder is reconstructed from the germline J gene. From germline, CDR1 is SGHRS and CDR2 YFSETQ. The CDR3 spans 15 residues. The trim removed 4 bases at V and 5 bases at J, leaving 6 bases unmatched.

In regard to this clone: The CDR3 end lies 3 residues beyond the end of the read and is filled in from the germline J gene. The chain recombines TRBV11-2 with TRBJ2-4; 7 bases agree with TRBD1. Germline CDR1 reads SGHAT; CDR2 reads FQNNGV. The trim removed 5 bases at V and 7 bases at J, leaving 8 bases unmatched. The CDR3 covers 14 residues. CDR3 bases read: TGTGCCAGCAGCCCCCTTACAGGGGTGAACATT. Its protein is CASSPLTGVNI. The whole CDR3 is CASSPLTGVNIQYF.

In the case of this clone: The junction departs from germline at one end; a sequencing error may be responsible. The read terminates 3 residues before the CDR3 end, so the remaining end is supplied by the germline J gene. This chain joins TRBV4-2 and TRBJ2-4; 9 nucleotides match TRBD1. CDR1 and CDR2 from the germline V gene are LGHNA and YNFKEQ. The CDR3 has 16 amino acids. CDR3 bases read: TGCGCCAGCAGCCAGGGAACCGGGACAGGGCTTTCCATT. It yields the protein CASSQGTGTGLSI. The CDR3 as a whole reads CASSQGTGTGLSIQYF.

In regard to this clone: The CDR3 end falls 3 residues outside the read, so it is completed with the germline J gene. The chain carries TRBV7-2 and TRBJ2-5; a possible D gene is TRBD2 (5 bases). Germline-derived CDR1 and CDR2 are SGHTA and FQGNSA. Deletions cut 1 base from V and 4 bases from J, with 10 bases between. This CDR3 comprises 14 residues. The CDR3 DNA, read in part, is TGTGCCAGCAGCTTAGGACGGGGTCGAGAGACC. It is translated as CASSLGRGRET. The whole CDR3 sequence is CASSLGRGRETQYF.

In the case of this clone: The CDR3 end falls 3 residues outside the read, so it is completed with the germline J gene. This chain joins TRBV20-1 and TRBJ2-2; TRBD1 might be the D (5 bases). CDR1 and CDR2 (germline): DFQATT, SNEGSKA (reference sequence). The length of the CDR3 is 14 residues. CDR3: CSAAKYSGANVLFF. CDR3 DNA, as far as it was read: TGCAGTGCTGCGAAATACTCTGGGGCCAACGTG.

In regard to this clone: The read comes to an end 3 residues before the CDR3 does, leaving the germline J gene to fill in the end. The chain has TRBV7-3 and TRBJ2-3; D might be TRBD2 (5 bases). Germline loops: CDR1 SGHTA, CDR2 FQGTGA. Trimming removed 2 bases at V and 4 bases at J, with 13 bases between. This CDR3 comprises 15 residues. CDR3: CASSLAARVADTQYF. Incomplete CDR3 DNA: TGTGCCAGCAGCTTAGCCGCGCGGGTTGCAGATACG.

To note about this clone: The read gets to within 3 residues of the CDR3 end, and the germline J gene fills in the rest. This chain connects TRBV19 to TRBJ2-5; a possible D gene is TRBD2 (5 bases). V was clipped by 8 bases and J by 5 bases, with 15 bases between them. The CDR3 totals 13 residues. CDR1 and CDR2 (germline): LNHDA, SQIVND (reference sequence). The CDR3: CASRGGGWETQYF. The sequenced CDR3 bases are TGTGCCAGTCGAGGCGGAGGTTGGGAGACC.

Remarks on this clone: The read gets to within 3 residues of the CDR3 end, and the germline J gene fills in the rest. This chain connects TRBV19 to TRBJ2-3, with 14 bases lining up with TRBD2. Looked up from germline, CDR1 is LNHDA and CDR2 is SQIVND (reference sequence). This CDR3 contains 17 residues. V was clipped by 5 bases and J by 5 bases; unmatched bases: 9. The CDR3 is CASSPTGLAGGVDTQYF. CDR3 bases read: TGTGCCAGTAGTCCGACTGGACTAGCGGGGGGAGTAGATACG.

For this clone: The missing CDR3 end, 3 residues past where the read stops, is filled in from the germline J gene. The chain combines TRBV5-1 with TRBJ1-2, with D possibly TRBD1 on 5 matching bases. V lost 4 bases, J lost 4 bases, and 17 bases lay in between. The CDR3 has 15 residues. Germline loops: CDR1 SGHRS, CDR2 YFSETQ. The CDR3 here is CASSPIGGGSYGYTF. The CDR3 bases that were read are TGCGCCAGCAGCCCAATTGGGGGGGGTAGCTATGGC. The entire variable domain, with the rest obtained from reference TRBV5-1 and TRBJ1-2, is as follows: KAGVTQTPRYLIKTRGQQVTLSCSPISGHRSVSWYQQTPGQGLQFLFEYFSETQRNKGNFPGRFSGRQFSNSRSEMNVSTLELGDSALYLCASSPIGGGSYGYTFGSGTRLTVV.

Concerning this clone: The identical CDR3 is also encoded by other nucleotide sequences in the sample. CDR3: CASSSTGGKETQYF. The part of the CDR3 DNA that was read is TGCGCCAGCAGCTCCACAGGGGGGAAAGAGACC. This chain joins TRBV5-1 and TRBJ2-5, with 8 positions matching TRBD1. From the germline J gene comes the end of the CDR3, since the read stops 3 residues before it. The CDR3 contains 14 residues. Germline CDR1 reads SGHRS; CDR2 reads YFSETQ. The junction had 4 bases not matched to a gene; V was cut back by 3 bases and J by 3 bases.

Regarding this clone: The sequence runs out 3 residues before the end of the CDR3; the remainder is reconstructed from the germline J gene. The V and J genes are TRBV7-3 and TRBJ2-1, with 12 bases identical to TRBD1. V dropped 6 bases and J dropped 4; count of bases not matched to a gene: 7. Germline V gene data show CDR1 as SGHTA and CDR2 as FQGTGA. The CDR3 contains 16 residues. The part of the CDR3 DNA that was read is TGTGCCAGCAGTTTACCGGGACAGGGGGCGTACAATGAG. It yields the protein CASSLPGQGAYNE. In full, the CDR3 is CASSLPGQGAYNEQFF. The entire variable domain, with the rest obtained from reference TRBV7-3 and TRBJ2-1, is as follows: GAGVSQTPSNKVTEKGKYVELRCDPISGHTALYWYRQSLGQGPEFLIYFQGTGAADDSGLPNDRFFAVRPEGSVSTLKIQRTERGDSAVYLCASSLPGQGAYNEQFFGPGTRLTVL.

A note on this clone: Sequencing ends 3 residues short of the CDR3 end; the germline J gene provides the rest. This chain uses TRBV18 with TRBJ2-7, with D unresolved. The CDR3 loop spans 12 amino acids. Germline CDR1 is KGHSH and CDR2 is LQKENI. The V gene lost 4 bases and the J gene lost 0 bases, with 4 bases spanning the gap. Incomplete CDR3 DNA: TGTGCCAGCTCACAACTCTCCTACGAG. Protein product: CASSQLSYE. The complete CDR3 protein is CASSQLSYEQYF.

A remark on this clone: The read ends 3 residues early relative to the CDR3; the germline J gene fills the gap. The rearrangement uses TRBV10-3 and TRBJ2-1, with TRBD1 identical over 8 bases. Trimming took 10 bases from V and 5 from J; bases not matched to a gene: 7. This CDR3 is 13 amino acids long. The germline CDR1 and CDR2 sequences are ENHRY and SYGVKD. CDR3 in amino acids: CATSTGVDNEQFF. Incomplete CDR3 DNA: TGTGCCACCTCGACAGGGGTGGACAATGAG.

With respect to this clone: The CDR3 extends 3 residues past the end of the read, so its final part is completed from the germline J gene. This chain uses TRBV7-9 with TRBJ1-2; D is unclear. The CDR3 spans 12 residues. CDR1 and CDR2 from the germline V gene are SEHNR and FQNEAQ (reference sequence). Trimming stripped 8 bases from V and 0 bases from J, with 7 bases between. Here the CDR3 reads CASLEANYGYTF. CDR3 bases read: TGTGCCAGCCTAGAGGCTAACTATGGC.

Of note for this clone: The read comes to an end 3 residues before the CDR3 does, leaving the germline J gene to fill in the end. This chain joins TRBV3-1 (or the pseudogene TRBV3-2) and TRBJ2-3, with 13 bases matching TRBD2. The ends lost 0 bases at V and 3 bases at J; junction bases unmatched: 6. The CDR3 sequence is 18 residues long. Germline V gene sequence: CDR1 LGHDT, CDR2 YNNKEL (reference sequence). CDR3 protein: CASSQDRGTSGVTDTQYF. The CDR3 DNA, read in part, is TGTGCCAGCAGCCAAGATCGGGGGACTAGCGGGGTTACAGATACG.

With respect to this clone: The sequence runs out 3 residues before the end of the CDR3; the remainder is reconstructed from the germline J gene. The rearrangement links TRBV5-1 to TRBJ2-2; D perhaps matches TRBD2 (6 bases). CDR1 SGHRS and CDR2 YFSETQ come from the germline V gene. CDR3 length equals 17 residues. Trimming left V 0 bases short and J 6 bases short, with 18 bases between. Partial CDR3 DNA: TGCGCCAGCAGCTTGGAAGGGTTAGCGGTTTTGCCCGGGGAG. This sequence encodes CASSLEGLAVLPGE. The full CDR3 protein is CASSLEGLAVLPGELFF. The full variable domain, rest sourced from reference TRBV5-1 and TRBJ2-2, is KAGVTQTPRYLIKTRGQQVTLSCSPISGHRSVSWYQQTPGQGLQFLFEYFSETQRNKGNFPGRFSGRQFSNSRSEMNVSTLELGDSALYLCASSLEGLAVLPGELFFGEGSRLTVL.

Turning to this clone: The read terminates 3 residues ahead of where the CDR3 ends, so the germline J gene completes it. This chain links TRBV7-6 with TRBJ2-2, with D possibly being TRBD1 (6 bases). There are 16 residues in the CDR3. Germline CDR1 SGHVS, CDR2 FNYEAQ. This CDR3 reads CASSSRLTGSNSPLFF. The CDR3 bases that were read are TGTGCCAGCAGCTCCAGATTAACAGGGAGTAACTCACCG.

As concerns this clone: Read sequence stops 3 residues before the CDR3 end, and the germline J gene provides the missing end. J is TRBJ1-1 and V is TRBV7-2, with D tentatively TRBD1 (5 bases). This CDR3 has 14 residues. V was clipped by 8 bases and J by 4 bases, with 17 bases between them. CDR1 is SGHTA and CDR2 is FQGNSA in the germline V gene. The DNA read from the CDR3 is TGTGCCAGCTTGATGGGGGGTTGGAGCACTGAA. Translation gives CASLMGGWSTE. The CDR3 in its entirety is CASLMGGWSTEAFF.

The CDR3 region is CASSIVWGRDRGWDEQFF. The CDR3 bases that were read are TGTGCCAGTAGTATAGTATGGGGGCGGGACAGGGGCTGGGATGAG. The genes are TRBV19 and TRBJ2-1, with 10 bases that match TRBD1. The read halts 3 residues ahead of the CDR3 end, with the missing end drawn from the germline J gene. The trim removed 1 base at V and 8 bases at J, leaving 14 bases unmatched. This CDR3 is 18 amino acids long. Germline loops: CDR1 LNHDA, CDR2 SQIVND (reference sequence).

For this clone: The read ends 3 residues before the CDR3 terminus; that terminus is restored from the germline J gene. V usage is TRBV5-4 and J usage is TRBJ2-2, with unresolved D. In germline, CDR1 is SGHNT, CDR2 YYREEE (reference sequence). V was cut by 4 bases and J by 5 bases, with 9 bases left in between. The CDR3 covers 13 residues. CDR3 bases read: TGTGCCAGCAGCCGTGACTCAACCGGGGAG. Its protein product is CASSRDSTGE. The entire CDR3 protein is CASSRDSTGELFF.

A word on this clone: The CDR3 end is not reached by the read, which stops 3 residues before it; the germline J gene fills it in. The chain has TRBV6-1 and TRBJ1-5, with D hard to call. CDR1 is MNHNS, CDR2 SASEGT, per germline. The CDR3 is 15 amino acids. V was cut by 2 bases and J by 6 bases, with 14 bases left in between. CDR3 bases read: TGTGCCAGCAGTGAAACCTATACAGACGCTCAGCCC. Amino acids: CASSETYTDAQP. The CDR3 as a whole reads CASSETYTDAQPQHF.

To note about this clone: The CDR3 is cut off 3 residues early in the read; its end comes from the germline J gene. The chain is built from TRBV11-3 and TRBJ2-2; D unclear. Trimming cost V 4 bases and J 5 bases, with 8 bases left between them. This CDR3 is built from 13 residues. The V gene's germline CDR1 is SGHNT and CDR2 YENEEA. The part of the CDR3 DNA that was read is TGTGCCAGCAGCTACCTTCAGACCGGGGAG. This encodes CASSYLQTGE. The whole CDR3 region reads CASSYLQTGELFF.

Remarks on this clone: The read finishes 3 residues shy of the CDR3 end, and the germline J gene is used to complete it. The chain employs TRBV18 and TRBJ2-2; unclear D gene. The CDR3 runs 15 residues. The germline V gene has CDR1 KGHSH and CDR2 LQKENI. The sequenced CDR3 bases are TGTGCCAGCTCACCTATGCAGGCCAACCCTGAAAAG. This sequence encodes CASSPMQANPEK. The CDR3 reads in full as CASSPMQANPEKLFF.

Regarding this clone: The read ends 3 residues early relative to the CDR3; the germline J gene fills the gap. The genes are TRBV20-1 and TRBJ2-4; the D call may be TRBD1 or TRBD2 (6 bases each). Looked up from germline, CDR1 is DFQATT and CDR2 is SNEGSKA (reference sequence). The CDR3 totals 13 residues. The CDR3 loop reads CSATPRDNYGQYF. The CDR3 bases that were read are TGCAGTGCTACCCCGCGGGACAACTATGGT.

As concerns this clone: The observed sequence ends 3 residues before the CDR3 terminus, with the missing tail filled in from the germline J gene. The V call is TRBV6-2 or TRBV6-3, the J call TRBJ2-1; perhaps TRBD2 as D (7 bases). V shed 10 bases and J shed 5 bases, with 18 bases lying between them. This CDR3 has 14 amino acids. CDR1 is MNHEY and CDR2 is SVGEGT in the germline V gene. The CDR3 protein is CATTFGGTNNEQFF. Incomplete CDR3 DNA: TGTGCCACCACGTTCGGGGGGACAAACAATGAG.

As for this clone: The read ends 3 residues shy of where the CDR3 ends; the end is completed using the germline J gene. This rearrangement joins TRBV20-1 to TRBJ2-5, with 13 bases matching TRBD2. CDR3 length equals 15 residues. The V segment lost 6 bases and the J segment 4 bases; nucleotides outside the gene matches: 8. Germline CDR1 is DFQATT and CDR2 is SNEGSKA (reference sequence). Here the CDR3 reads CSAKTSGGALETQYF. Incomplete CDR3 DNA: TGCAGTGCGAAAACTAGCGGGGGGGCCCTAGAGACC.

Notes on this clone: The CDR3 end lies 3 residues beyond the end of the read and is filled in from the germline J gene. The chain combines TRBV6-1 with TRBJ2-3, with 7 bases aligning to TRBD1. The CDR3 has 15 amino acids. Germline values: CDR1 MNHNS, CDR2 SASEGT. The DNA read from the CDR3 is TGTGCCAGCAGTGGAAGACAGGGTTTAAATCAGCCG. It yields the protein CASSGRQGLNQP. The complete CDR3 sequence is CASSGRQGLNQPQYF.

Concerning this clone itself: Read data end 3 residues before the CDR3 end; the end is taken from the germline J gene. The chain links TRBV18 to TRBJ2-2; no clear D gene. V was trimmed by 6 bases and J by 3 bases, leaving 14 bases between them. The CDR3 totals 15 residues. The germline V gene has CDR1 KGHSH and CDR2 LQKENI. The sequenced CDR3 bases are TGTGCCAGCTCCGGAACAGCCATAGACACCGGGGAG. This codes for CASSGTAIDTGE. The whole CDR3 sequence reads CASSGTAIDTGELFF.

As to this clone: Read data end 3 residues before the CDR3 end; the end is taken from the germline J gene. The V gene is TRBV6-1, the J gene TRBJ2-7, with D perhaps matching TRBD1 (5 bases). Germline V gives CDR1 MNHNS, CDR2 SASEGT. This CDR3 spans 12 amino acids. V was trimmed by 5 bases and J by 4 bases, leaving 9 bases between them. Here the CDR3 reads CASSQGAYEQYF. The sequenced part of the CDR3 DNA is TGTGCCAGCAGTCAAGGGGCATACGAG.

CDR3 bases read: TGTGCCAGTAGTTTCCGGGGAGGTAACTATGGC. This codes for CASSFRGGNYG. The full-length CDR3 reads as CASSFRGGNYGYTF. The chain is built from TRBV19 and TRBJ1-2; D is undetermined. The read comes to an end 3 residues before the CDR3 does, leaving the germline J gene to fill in the end. Germline V CDR1 and CDR2: LNHDA, SQIVND (reference sequence). CDR3 length: 14 residues. V was clipped by 5 bases and J by 1 base, with 11 bases between them. The variable domain in full, completed from reference TRBV19 and TRBJ1-2, reads DGGITQSPKYLFRKEGQNVTLSCEQNLNHDAMYWYRQDPGQGLRLIYYSQIVNDFQKGDIAEGYSVSREKKESFPLTVTSAQKNPTAFYLCASSFRGGNYGYTFGSGTRLTVV.